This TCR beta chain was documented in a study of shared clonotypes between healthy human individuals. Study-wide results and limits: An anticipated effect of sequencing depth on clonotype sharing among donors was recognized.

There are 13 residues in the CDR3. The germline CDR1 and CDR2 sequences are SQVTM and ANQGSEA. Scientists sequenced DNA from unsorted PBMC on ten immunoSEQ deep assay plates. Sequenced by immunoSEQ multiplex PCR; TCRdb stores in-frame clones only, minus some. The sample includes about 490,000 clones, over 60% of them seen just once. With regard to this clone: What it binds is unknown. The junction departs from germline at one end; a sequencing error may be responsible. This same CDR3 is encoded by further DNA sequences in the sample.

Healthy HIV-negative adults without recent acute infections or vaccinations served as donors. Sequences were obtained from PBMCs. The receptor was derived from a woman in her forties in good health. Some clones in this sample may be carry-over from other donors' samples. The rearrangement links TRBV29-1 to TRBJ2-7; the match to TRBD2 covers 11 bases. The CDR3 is CSVAGLAVHEQYF. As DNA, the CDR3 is TGCAGCGTTGCGGGACTAGCGGTCCACGAACAGTACTTC.